The rows below give T cell receptor beta chains drawn from one sample of a study of brain T cells in children with intractable seizures. Data came from immunoSEQ multiplex PCR; TCRdb stores just in-frame clones and leaves some out. The table has some 76,000 clones, more than 85% seen once. The sequencing here drew on peripheral blood, taken at surgery. These receptors were taken from a boy in the first two years of life with tuberous sclerosis and intractable seizures. CDR3s include the opening cysteine and the closing phenylalanine or tryptophan. The D gene is left open where the match is weak. Expanded clones are given a class, and other clones once, few, many or no size at all.

V	D	size	J	DNA	CDR3
TRBV28	.	.	TRBJ2-7	TGTGCCAGCAGTTTCGAGGGCGGGGAGCTTTACGAGCAGTACTTC	CASSFEGGELYEQYF
TRBV6-6	.	.	TRBJ1-3	TGTGCCTGTGATCAGGGTCGCTCTGGAAACACCATATATTTT	CACDQGRSGNTIYF
TRBV30	.	.	TRBJ2-3	TGTGCCTGGAGCCGGGAGAAACTCACAGATACGCAGTATTTT	CAWSREKLTDTQYF
TRBV3-1/TRBV3-2	TRBD1	.	TRBJ2-5	TGTGCCAGCAGCCAATCACAGGGGGCCGAGACCCAGTACTTC	CASSQSQGAETQYF
TRBV2	.	.	TRBJ2-7	TGTGCCAGCAGTGAAGCGGGGGGTACCTACGAGCAGTACTTC	CASSEAGGTYEQYF
TRBV6-6	.	.	TRBJ1-1	TGTGCCAGCAGTAACCTACAGGGCGAGGAGGCTTTCTTT	CASSNLQGEEAFF
TRBV3-1/TRBV3-2	.	.	TRBJ1-5	TGTGCCAGCAGCCCCCGACCCAATCAGCCCCAGCATTTT	CASSPRPNQPQHF
TRBV24-1	.	.	TRBJ2-7	TGTGCCACCAGTGATCGTAGTACCAGCTACGAGCAGTACTTC	CATSDRSTSYEQYF
TRBV15	.	.	TRBJ2-2	TGTGCCACCCCCCCTGCAGAGATAGCCGGGGAGCTGTTTTTT	CATPPAEIAGELFF
TRBV19	TRBD1	.	TRBJ1-1	TGTGCCAGTAACCCAGGGGGCGCAAGAACTGAAGCTTTCTTT	CASNPGGARTEAFF
TRBV10-2	.	.	TRBJ2-2	TGCGCCAGCAGTGAGTCGGGGGGAGTCACGACCGGGGAGCTGTTTTTT	CASSESGGVTTGELFF
TRBV7-9	.	.	TRBJ1-3	TGTGCCAGCAGCGCCGTACGGGGGCAGCACCCCGGGGGCGGAAACACCATATATTTT	CASSAVRGQHPGGGNTIYF
TRBV20-1	.	.	TRBJ2-1	TGCAGTGCTATACCAAATGAGCAGTTCTTC	CSAIPNEQFF
TRBV2	.	.	TRBJ1-5	TGTGCCAGCAGTGAGGAGTCAGGGGCCTACAATCAGCCCCAGCATTTT	CASSEESGAYNQPQHF
TRBV11-2	TRBD1	.	TRBJ2-7	TGTGCCAGCAGTTTAACCGCGGGACAGGGTAACTACGAGCAGTACTTC	CASSLTAGQGNYEQYF
TRBV4-1	.	.	TRBJ2-2	TGCGCCAGCAGTTTTGTAACTAACACCGGGGAGCTGTTTTTT	CASSFVTNTGELFF
TRBV6-6	.	.	TRBJ1-1	TGTGCCGGGGGACACGTGAACACTGAAGCTTTCTTT	CAGGHVNTEAFF
TRBV6-5	.	.	TRBJ1-1	TGTGCCAGCAGTCAGCACTCAGGGGTGACTGAAGCTTTCTTT	CASSQHSGVTEAFF
TRBV30	.	.	TRBJ2-7	TGTGCCTGGAGAGCTGACAGCTACGAGCAGTACTTC	CAWRADSYEQYF
TRBV28	.	.	TRBJ1-1	TGTGCCAGCAGTAGGACCATCCAGACTGAAGCTTTCTTT	CASSRTIQTEAFF
TRBV11-3	.	.	TRBJ2-7	TGTGCCAGCAGCTTAGGAGGGAACGGCTACGAGCAGTACTTC	CASSLGGNGYEQYF
TRBV30	.	.	TRBJ1-2	TGTGCCCCCGAGACGACCGGCTACACCTTC	CAPETTGYTF
TRBV5-5	TRBD1	.	TRBJ1-4	TGTGCCAGCAGCTATGAACAGGGGGATGAAAAACTGTTTTTT	CASSYEQGDEKLFF
TRBV15	.	.	TRBJ2-7	TGTGCCACCAGCACCAGGGGAGGCGAGCAGTACTTC	CATSTRGGEQYF
TRBV27	.	.	TRBJ2-1	TGTGCCAGCAGCGACCTTACAGGGAGTGGACACAATGAGCAGTTCTTC	CASSDLTGSGHNEQFF
TRBV5-1	TRBD2	.	TRBJ2-1	TGCGCCAGCAGCTTGGCCGTGAGCGGGAGGGGGGATGAGCAGTTCTTC	CASSLAVSGRGDEQFF
TRBV7-9	.	.	TRBJ1-2	TGTGCCAGCAGTTGGGAGGGTATGGATGGCTACACCTTC	CASSWEGMDGYTF
TRBV7-2	.	.	TRBJ1-2	TGTGCCAGCAGCTTAGTACAGGTCTATGGCTACACCTTC	CASSLVQVYGYTF
TRBV30	.	.	TRBJ1-1	TGTGCCTGGAGCCCAAGGACAGTCACCTTTATGAACACTGAAGCTTTCTTT	CAWSPRTVTFMNTEAFF
TRBV9	TRBD2	.	TRBJ2-3	TGTGCCAGCAGCGGATTAACTAGCGGGGGGGCCTCGGATACGCAGTATTTT	CASSGLTSGGASDTQYF
TRBV7-9	.	.	TRBJ2-2	TGTGCCAGCAGCTTAGAGGTCGGTTCGAACACCGGGGAGCTGTTTTTT	CASSLEVGSNTGELFF
TRBV5-6	.	.	TRBJ1-1	TGTGCCAGCAGCCCCCCGGGACTCTCGAACACTGAAGCTTTCTTT	CASSPPGLSNTEAFF
TRBV7-2	.	.	TRBJ1-4	TGTGCCAGCAGCCTCCGGGGGCAAACTAATGAAAAACTGTTTTTT	CASSLRGQTNEKLFF
TRBV5-1	.	.	TRBJ1-1	TGCGCCAGCAGCTTGGCACTGGGGATGAGCACTGAAGCTTTCTTT	CASSLALGMSTEAFF
TRBV7-9	.	few	TRBJ1-3	TGTGCCAGCAGCCCAAGGAGCTTTTCAGGAAACACCATATATTTT	CASSPRSFSGNTIYF
TRBV7-6	.	.	TRBJ1-5	TGTGCCAGCAGCTTAGCGACAAATCAGCCCCAGCATTTT	CASSLATNQPQHF
TRBV10-2	.	.	TRBJ2-7	TGCGCCAGCTCCCCGGGACGCCAAACTGGGGAGCAGTACTTC	CASSPGRQTGEQYF
TRBV27	.	.	TRBJ2-7	TGTGCCAGCAGTTTATCGATAAACAGGAGGGACGAGCAGTACTTC	CASSLSINRRDEQYF
TRBV5-6	.	.	TRBJ1-6	TGTGCCAGCAGCTTCGGCTCCTATAATTCACCCCTCCACTTT	CASSFGSYNSPLHF
TRBV7-9	.	.	TRBJ2-7	TGTGCCAGCAGCTTACTTCAGACAACGACCTACGAGCAGTACTTC	CASSLLQTTTYEQYF
TRBV6-5	.	.	TRBJ1-2	TGTGCCAGCCAAAGGGATGGGTTCTATGGCTACACCTTC	CASQRDGFYGYTF
TRBV21-1	.	.	TRBJ2-1	TGTGCCAGCAGCAAAGTTTGGTGGGAGCAGTTCTTC	CASSKVWWEQFF
TRBV14	.	.	TRBJ1-6	TGTGCCAGCAGCCAAATGCCGGGTTCACCCCTCCACTTT	CASSQMPGSPLHF
TRBV14	.	.	TRBJ1-3	TGTGCCAGCAGCCAGGCCACGACAAGGAGGGGATTAGGAAACACCATATATTTT	CASSQATTRRGLGNTIYF
TRBV6-6	TRBD1	once	TRBJ2-7	TGTGCCAGCAGGGGGACAGGGGCCTTCTACGAGCAGTACTTC	CASRGTGAFYEQYF
TRBV3-1/TRBV3-2	.	.	TRBJ1-2	TGTGCCAGCAGCCAAGATTATTGGGAGGGGAACTATGGCTACACCTTC	CASSQDYWEGNYGYTF
TRBV5-6	.	.	TRBJ1-4	TGTGCCAGCAGCTTGTCGTCAGCTAATGAAAAACTGTTTTTT	CASSLSSANEKLFF
TRBV29-1	.	.	TRBJ2-1	TGCAGCGTTCGGGCAGGGCGGAGTGAGCAGTTCTTC	CSVRAGRSEQFF
TRBV27	.	.	TRBJ2-1	TGTGCCAGCAGTTTTGGACAGTACAATGAGCAGTTCTTC	CASSFGQYNEQFF
TRBV6-1	.	.	TRBJ2-4	TGTGCCAGCAGTGGAAGGGACACCCCGTCCACAGGGAACATTCAGTACTTC	CASSGRDTPSTGNIQYF